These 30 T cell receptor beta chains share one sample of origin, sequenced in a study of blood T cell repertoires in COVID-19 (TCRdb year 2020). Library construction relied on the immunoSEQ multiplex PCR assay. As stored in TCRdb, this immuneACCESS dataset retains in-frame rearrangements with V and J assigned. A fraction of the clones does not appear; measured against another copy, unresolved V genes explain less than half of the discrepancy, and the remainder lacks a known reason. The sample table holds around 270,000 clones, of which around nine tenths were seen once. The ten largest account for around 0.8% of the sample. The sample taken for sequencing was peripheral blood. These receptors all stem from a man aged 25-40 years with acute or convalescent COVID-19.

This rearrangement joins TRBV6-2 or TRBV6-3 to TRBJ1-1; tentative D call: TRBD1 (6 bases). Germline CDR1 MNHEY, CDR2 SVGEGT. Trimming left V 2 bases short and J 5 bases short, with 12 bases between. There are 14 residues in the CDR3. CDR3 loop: CASSYLGAKTEAFF. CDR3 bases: TGTGCCAGCAGTTACCTGGGGGCGAAAACTGAAGCTTTCTTT.

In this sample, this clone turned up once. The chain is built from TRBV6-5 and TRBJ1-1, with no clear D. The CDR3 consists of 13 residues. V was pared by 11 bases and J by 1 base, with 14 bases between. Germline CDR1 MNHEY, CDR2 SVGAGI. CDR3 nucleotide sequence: TGTGCCGCGATAGGAGTGAAGAACACTGAAGCTTTCTTT. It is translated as CAAIGVKNTEAFF.

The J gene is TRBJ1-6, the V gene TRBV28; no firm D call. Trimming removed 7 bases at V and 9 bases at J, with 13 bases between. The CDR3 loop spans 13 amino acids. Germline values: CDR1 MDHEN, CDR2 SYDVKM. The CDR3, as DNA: TGTGCCAGCATGGGCCGGTCGTCTTCACCCCTCCACTTT. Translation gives CASMGRSSSPLHF.

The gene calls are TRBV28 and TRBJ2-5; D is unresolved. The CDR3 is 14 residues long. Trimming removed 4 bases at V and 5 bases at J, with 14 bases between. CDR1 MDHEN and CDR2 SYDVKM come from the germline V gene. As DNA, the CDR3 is TGTGCCAGCAGTTCGATACCGCGGCGGGAGACCCAGTACTTC. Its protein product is CASSSIPRRETQYF.

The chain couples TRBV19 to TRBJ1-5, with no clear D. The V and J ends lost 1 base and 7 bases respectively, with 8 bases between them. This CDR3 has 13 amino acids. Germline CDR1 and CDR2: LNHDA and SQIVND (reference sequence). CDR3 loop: CASSIVNLQPQHF. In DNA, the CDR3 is TGTGCCAGTAGTATAGTCAACTTACAGCCCCAGCATTTT.

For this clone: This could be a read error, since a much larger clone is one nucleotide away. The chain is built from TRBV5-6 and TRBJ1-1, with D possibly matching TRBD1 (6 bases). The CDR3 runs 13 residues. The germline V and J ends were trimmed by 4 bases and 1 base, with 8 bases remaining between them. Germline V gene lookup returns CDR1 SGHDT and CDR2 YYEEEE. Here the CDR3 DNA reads TGTGCCAGCAGCCTGGACAGGAACACTGAAGCTTTCTTT. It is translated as CASSLDRNTEAFF.

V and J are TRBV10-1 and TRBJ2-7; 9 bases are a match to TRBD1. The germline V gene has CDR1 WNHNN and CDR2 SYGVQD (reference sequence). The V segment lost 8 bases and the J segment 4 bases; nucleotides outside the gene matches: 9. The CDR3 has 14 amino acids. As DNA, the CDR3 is TGCGCCAGCGGGGGAACAGGGGGCATGTACGAGCAGTACTTC. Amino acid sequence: CASGGTGGMYEQYF.

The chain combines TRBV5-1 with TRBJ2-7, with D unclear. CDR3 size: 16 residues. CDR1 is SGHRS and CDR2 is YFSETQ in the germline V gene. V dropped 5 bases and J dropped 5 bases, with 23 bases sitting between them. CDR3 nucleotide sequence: TGCGCCAGCAGGGCCCTACGCGACTCCTTGTCAGACGAGCAGTACTTC. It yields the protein CASRALRDSLSDEQYF.

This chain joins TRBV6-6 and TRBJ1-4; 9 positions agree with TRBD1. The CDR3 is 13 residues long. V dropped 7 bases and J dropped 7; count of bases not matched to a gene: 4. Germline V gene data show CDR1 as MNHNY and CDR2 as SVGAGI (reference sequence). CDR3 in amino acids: CASNLDRGEKLFF. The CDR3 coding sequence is TGTGCCAGCAACCTGGACAGGGGTGAAAAACTGTTTTTT.

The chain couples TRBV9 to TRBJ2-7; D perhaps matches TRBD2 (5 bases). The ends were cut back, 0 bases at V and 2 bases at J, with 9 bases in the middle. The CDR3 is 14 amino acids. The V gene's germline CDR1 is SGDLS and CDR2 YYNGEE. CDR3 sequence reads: CASSVAGNTYEQYF. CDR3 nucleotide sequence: TGTGCCAGCAGCGTAGCGGGAAATACCTACGAGCAGTACTTC.

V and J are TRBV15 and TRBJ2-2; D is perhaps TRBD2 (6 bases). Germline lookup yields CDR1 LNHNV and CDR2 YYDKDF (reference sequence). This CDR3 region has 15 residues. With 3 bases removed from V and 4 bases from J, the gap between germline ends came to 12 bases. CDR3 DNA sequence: TGTGCCACCAGCAGGGGGGGTCGAATCACCGGGGAGCTGTTTTTT. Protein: CATSRGGRITGELFF.

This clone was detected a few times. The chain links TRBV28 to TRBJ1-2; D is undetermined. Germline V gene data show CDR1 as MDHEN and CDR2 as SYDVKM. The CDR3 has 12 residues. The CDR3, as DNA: TGTGTCGTTCGGGAAAGAACTATGGGCTACACCTTC. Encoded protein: CVVRERTMGYTF.

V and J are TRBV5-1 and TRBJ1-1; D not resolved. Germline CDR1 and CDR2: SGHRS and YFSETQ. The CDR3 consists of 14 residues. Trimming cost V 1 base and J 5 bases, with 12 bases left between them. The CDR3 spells CASSLMPASTEAFF. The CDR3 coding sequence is TGCGCCAGCAGCTTGATGCCTGCCAGTACTGAAGCTTTCTTT.

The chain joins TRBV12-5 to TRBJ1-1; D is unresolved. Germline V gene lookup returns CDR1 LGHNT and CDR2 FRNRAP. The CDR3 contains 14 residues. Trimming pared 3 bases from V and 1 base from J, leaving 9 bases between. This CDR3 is CASGLGAGNTEAFF. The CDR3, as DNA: TGTGCTAGTGGTTTAGGAGCTGGGAACACTGAAGCTTTCTTT.

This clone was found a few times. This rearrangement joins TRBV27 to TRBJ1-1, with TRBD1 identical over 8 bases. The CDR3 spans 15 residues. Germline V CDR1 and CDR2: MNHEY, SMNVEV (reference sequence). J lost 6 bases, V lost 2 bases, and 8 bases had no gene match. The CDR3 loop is CASSLHRGSPPEAFF. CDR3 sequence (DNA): TGTGCCAGCAGTTTACACAGGGGGTCCCCCCCTGAAGCTTTCTTT.

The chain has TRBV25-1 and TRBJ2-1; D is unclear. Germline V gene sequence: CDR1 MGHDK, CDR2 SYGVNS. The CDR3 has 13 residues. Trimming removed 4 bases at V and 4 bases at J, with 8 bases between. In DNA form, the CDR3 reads TGTGCCAGCAGTGTCCTAGATTACAATGAGCAGTTCTTC. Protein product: CASSVLDYNEQFF.

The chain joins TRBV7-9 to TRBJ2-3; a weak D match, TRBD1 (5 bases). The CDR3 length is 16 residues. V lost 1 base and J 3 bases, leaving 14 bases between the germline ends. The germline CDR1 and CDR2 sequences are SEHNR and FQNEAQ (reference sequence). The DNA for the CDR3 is TGTGCCAGCAGCTTAGTCATTGGGGCAGATACAGATACGCAGTATTTT. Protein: CASSLVIGADTDTQYF.

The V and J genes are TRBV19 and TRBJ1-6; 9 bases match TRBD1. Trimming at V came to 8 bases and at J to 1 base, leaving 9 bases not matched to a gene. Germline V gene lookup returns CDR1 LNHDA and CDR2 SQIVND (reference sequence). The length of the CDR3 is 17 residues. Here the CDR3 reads CASGFRDRVSYNSPLHF. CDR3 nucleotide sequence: TGTGCCAGTGGATTCCGGGACAGGGTATCCTATAATTCACCCCTCCACTTT.

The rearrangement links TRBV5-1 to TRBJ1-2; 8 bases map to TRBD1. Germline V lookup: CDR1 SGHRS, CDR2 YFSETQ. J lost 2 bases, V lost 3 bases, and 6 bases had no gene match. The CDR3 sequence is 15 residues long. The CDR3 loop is CASSSPDRANYGYTF. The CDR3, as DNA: TGCGCCAGCAGCTCCCCGGACAGGGCGAACTATGGCTACACCTTC.

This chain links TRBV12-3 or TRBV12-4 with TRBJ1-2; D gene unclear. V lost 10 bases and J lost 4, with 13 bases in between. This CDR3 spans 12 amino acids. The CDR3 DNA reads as TGTGCCACCTCCTTTCTATTCTATGGCTACACCTTC. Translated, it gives CATSFLFYGYTF.

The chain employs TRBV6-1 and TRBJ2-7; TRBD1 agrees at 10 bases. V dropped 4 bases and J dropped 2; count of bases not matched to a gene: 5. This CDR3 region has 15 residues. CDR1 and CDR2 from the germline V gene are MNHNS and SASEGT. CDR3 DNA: TGTGCCAGCAGTGCCCGGGACAGGGGCGCCTACGAGCAGTACTTC. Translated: CASSARDRGAYEQYF.

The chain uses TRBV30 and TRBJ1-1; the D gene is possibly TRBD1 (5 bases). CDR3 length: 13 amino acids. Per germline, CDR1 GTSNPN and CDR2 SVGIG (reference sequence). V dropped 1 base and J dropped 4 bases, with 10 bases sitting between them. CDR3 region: CAWSARRATEAFF. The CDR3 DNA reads TGTGCCTGGAGTGCCCGCAGGGCCACTGAAGCTTTCTTT.

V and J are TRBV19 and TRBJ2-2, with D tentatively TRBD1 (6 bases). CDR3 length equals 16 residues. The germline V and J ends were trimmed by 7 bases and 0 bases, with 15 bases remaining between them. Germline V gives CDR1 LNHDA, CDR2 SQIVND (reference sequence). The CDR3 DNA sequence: TGTGCCAGTACCGCCTTTGGGACAACGAACACCGGGGAGCTGTTTTTT. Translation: CASTAFGTTNTGELFF.

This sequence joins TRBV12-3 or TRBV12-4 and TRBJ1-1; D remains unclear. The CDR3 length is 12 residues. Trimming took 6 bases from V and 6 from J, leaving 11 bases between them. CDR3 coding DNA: TGTGCCAGCAGCACGGGTATAGCTGAAGCTTTCTTT. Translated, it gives CASSTGIAEAFF.

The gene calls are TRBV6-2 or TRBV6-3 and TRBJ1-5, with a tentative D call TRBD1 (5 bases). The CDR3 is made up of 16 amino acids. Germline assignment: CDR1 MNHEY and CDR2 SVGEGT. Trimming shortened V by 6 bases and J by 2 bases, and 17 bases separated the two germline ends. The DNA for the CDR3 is TGTGCCAGCAGCCCTAGGCGGGGGACGGGCAATCAGCCCCAGCATTTT. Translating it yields CASSPRRGTGNQPQHF.

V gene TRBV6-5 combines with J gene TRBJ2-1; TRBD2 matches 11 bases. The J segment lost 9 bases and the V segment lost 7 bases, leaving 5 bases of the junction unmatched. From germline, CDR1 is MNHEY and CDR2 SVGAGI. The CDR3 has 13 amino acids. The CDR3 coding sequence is TGTGCCAGCATACTAGCGGGAGTCGGTGAGCAGTTCTTC. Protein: CASILAGVGEQFF.

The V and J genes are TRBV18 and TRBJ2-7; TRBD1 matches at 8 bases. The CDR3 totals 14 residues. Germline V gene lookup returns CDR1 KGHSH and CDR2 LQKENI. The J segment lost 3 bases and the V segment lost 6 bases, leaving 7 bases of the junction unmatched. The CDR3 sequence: CASSPDRANYEQYF. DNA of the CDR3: TGTGCCAGCTCGCCGGACAGGGCTAACTACGAGCAGTACTTC.

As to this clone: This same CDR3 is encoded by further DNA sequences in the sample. DNA for the CDR3: TGTGCCAGCAGTTACTCTCAGGCGTCAGATACGCAGTATTTT. Translated, it gives CASSYSQASDTQYF. The rearrangement uses TRBV6-2 or TRBV6-3 and TRBJ2-3; unclear D gene. V was clipped by 0 bases and J by 4 bases, with 8 bases between them. The CDR3 covers 14 residues. Germline V gene sequence: CDR1 MNHEY, CDR2 SVGEGT.

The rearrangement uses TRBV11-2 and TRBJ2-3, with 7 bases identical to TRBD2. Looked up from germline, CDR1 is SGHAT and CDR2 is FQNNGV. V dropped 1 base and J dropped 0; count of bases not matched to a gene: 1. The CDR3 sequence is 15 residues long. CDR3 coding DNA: TGTGCCAGCAGCTTAGTGACTAGCAGCACAGATACGCAGTATTTT. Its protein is CASSLVTSSTDTQYF.

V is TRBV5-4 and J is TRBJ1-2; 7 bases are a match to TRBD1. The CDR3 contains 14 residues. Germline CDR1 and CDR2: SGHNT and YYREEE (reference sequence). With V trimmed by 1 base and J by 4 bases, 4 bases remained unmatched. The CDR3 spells CASSLSGDSYGYTF. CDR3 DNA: TGTGCCAGCAGCTTGTCAGGGGACAGCTATGGCTACACCTTC. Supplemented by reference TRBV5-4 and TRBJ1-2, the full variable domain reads ETGVTQSPTHLIKTRGQQVTLRCSSQSGHNTVSWYQQALGQGPQFIFQYYREEENGRGNFPPRFSGLQFPNYSSELNVNALELDDSALYLCASSLSGDSYGYTFGSGTRLTVV.